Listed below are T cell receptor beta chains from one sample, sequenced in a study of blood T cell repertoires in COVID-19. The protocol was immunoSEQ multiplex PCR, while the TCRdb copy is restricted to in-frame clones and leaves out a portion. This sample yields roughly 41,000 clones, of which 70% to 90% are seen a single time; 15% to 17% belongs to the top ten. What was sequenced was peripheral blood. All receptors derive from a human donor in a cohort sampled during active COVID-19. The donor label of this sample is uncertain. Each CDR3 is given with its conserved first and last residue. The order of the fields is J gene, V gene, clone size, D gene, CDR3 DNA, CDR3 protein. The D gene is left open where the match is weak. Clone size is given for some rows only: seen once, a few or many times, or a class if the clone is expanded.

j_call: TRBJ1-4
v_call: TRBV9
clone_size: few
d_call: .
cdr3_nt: TGTGCCAGCAGCGACCGGCAGGGCCCGAGTGAAAAACTGTTTTTT
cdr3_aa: CASSDRQGPSEKLFF

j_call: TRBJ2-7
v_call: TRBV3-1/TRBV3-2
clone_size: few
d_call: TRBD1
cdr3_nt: TGTGCCAGCAGCCAAGGACAGGGTCTGCTCTACGAGCAGTACTTC
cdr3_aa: CASSQGQGLLYEQYF

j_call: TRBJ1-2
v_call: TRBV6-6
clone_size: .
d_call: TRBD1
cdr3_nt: TGTGCCAGCAGTTACTCGGGACAGCCACCCGGGGGCTACACCTTC
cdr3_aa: CASSYSGQPPGGYTF

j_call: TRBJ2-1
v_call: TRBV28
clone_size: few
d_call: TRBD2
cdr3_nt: TGTGCCAGCAGTACTGGGACTAGGGTCTCCTACAATGAGCAGTTCTTC
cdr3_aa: CASSTGTRVSYNEQFF

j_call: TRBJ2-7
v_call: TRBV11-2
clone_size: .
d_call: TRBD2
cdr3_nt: TGTGCCAGCAGCACCACCCGGCGGGGGTTATCCTACGAGCAGTACTTC
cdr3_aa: CASSTTRRGLSYEQYF

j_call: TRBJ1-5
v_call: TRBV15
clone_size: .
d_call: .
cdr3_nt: TGTGCCACCAGCAGGGGCAATAGCAATCAGCCCCAGCATTTT
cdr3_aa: CATSRGNSNQPQHF

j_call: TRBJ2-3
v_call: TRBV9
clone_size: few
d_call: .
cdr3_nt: TGTGCCAGCAGCGTGGCCGGGGGGCTCCTTCGCACAGATACGCAGTATTTT
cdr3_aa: CASSVAGGLLRTDTQYF

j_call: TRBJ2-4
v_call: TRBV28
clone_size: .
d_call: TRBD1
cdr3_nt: TGTGCCAGCAGTTCCCTACAGGGGGCCGACATTCAGTACTTC
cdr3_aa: CASSSLQGADIQYF

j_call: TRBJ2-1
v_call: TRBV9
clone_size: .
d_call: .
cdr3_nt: TGTGCCAGCAGCGTAGTAGGCGGGACCTACAATGAGCAGTTCTTC
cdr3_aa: CASSVVGGTYNEQFF

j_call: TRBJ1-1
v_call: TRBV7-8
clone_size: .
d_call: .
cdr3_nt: TGTGCCAGCAGCCTCGCAGGGGATTACACTGAAGCTTTCTTT
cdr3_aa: CASSLAGDYTEAFF

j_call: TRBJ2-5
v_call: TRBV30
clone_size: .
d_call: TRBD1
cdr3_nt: TGTGCCTGGAGTGTACGGGGACAGGGTGGGACCCAGTACTTC
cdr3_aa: CAWSVRGQGGTQYF

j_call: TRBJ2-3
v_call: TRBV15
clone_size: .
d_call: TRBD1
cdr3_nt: TGTGCCACCAGCAGAGATTCAGGGGGTAGGGCAGATACGCAGTATTTT
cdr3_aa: CATSRDSGGRADTQYF

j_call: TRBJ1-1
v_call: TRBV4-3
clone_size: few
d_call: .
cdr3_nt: TGCGCCAGCAGCCGAGCGACGGGAGGTCTGGCTTTCTTT
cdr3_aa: CASSRATGGLAFF

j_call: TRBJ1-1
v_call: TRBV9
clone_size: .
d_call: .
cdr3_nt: TGTGCCAGCAGCGTTGGGCAGGGGTATGAAGCTTTCTTT
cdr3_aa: CASSVGQGYEAFF

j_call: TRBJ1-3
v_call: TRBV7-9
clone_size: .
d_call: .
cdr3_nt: TGTGCCAGCAGCCCCGATTTATTACATGGAAACACCATATATTTT
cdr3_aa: CASSPDLLHGNTIYF

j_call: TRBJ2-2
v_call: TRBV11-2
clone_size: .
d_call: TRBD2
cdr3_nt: TGTGCCAGCAGCTTAGGGCTAGCGGGGGCGAACACCGGGGAGCTGTTTTTT
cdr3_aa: CASSLGLAGANTGELFF

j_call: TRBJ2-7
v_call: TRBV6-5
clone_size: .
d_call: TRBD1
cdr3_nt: TGTGCCAGCAGTAAAAGACAGGGCTACCCCTACGAGCAGTACTTC
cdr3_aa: CASSKRQGYPYEQYF

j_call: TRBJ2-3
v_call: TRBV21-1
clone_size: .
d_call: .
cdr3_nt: TGTGCCAGCAGCAAACGTCAGCGGGGGCTAGACACAGATACGCAGTATTTT
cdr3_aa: CASSKRQRGLDTDTQYF

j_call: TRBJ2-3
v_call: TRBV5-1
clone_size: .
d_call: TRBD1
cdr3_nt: TGCGCCAGCAGCTTGGGGACAGGGGAAGATACGCAGTATTTT
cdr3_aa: CASSLGTGEDTQYF

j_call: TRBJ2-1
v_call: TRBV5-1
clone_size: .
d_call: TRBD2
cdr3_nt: TGCGCCAGCGGACCTAGCGGTTCCTACAATGAGCAGTTCTTC
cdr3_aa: CASGPSGSYNEQFF

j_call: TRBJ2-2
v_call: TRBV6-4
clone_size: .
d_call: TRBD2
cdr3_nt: TGTGCCAGCAGTGTACTAGCGGGGGCCACCGGGGAGCTGTTTTTT
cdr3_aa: CASSVLAGATGELFF

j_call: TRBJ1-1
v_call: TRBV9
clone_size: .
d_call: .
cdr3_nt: TGTGCCAGCAGCGTAGAGGGGCATACTGAAGCTTTCTTT
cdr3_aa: CASSVEGHTEAFF

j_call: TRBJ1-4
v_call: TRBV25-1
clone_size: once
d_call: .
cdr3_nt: TGTGCCAGCAGTGAATTCGTACCGGCTAATGAAAAACTGTTTTTT
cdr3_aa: CASSEFVPANEKLFF

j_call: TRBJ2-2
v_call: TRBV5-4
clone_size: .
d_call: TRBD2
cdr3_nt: TGTGCCAGCAGCCCCGGCCCAGCGGGGGGAATCACCGGGGAGCTGTTTTTT
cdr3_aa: CASSPGPAGGITGELFF

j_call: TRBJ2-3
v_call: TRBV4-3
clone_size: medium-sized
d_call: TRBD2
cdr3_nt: TGCGCCAGCAGCCAAGATCTAGCGGGGGGGCTTCTTTCAGATACGCAGTATTTT
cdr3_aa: CASSQDLAGGLLSDTQYF

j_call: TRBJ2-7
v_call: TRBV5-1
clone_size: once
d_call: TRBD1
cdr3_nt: TGCGCCAGCAGCTTGGTGGGGGGACAGGGTTCCTACGAGCAGTACTTC
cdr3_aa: CASSLVGGQGSYEQYF

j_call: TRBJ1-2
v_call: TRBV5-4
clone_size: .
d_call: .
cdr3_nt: TGTGCCAGCAGCTTGGCGCAGGGGCAGTCAGGGGGCTACACCTTC
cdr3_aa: CASSLAQGQSGGYTF

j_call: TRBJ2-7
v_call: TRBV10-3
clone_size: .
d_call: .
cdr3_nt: TGTGCCGCCCCGGACAATCCCTACGAGCAGTACTTC
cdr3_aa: CAAPDNPYEQYF

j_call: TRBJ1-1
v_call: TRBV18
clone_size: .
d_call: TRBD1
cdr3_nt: TGTGCCAGCTCCCCGAGGACAGGAAAGATGAACACTGAAGCTTTCTTT
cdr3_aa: CASSPRTGKMNTEAFF

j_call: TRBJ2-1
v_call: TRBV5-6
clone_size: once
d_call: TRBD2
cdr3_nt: TGTGCCAGCAGCCCTACTAGCGGGGTTTACAATGAGCAGTTCTTC
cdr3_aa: CASSPTSGVYNEQFF

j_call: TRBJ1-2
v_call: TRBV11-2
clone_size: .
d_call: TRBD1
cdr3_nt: TGTGCCAGCAGCCCGGAACGGACAGGGGGGTATGGCTACACCTTC
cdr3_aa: CASSPERTGGYGYTF

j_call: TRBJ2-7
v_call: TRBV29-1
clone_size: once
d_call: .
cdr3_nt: TGCAGCGCGGGCAGAGGCTCCTACGAGCAGTACTTC
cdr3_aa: CSAGRGSYEQYF

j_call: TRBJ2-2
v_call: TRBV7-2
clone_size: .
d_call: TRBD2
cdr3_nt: TGTGCCAGCAGCCCGTTGAGCGGGGGAACCGGGGAGCTGTTTTTT
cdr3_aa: CASSPLSGGTGELFF

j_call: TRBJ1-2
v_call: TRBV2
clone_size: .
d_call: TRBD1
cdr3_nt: TGTGCCAGCAGTGAAAGAATTCGAGACAGGGGATCAGGCTACACCTTC
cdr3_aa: CASSERIRDRGSGYTF

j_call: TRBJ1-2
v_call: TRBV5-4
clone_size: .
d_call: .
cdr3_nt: TGTGCCAGCAGCTTGGCCGAGGGAGCTGGCTACACCTTC
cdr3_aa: CASSLAEGAGYTF

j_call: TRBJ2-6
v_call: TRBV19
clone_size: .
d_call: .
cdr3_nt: TGTGCCAGTAGTACCAGGGCTGGGGCCAACGTCCTGACTTTC
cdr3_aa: CASSTRAGANVLTF

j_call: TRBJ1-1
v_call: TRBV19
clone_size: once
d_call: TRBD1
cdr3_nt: TGTGCCAGTAGTATCCCCCGGGACAGGGGGGACACTGAAGCTTTCTTT
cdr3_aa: CASSIPRDRGDTEAFF

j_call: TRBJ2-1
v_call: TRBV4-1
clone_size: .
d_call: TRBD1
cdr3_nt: TGCGCCAGCAGCCAGGCCCCTTCGGGGACAGTGGGTGATGAGCAGTTCTTC
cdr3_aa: CASSQAPSGTVGDEQFF

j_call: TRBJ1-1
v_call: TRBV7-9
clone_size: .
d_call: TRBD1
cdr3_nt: TGTGCCAGAGACAGGGCTGAAAGGAACACTGAAGCTTTCTTT
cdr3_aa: CARDRAERNTEAFF

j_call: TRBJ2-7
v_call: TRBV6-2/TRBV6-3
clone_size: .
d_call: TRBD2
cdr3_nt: TGTGCCAGCAGCGGGACTAGCGGACTCGTCTCCTACGAGCAGTACTTC
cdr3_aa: CASSGTSGLVSYEQYF

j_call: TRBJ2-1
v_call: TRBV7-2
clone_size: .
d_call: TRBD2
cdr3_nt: TGTGCCAGCAGCTTAGCGGGGACTAGCGGGGCTCGTGAGCAGTTCTTC
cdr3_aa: CASSLAGTSGAREQFF

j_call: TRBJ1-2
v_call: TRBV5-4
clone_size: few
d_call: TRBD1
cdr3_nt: TGTGCCAGCAGCTTGTATTCAGGGGGCATCTATGGCTACACCTTC
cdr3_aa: CASSLYSGGIYGYTF

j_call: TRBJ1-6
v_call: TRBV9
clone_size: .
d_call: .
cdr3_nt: TGTGCCAGCAGCAACTCACCGGGAGCTACTTCACCCCTCCACTTT
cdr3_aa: CASSNSPGATSPLHF

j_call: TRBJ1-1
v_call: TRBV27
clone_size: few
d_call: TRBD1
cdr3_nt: TGTGCCAGCGGGCGGACAGGCCGTAACACTGAAGCTTTCTTT
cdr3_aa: CASGRTGRNTEAFF

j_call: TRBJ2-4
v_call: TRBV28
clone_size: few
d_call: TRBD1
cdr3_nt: TGTGCCAGCAGTTCCATCACAGGGGGCGACAAAAACATTCAGTACTTC
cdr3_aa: CASSSITGGDKNIQYF

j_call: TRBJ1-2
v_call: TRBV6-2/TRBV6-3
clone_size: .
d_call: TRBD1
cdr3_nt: TGTGCCAGCAGTTACACGACAGGGGGCCTTAACTATGGCTACACCTTC
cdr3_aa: CASSYTTGGLNYGYTF